This T cell receptor (beta chain) was identified during a study of T cells in Graves' hyperthyroidism and ophthalmopathy. Regarding the study as a whole: Most clonotypes that expanded in the thyroid above 0.001 also showed up in blood.

Stable hyperthyroidism: no ophthalmopathy progression over 18 months of follow-up. The study excluded patients with uncontrolled infection, other autoimmune disease, pregnancy or lactation. Amplification of TCR beta CDR3 regions was performed using RNA transcripts as template. An initial round of RT-PCR targeting the TCR CDR3 relied on the HTBI primer set. TCRdb reprocessed the multiplex PCR reads with MiXCR, giving one entry per CDR3 protein. This sample has over 450,000 distinct CDR3 sequences, with over 13% found just once. This clonotype has at least ten counts. No antigen is known for it. Between the trimmed V and J ends, which lost 8 bases and 1 base, there was a span of 14 bases. The CDR3 is 14 amino acids. Germline CDR1 reads LNHDA; CDR2 reads SQIVND (reference sequence).

The sequencing input was blood. The origin of this receptor is a woman younger than 35 with Graves' hyperthyroidism. V usage is TRBV19 and J usage is TRBJ1-1; D is ambiguous. CDR3 sequence: CASHRVLGNTEAFF. The CDR3 bases are TGTGCCAGTCATAGGGTGCTAGGGAACACTGAAGCTTTCTTT.